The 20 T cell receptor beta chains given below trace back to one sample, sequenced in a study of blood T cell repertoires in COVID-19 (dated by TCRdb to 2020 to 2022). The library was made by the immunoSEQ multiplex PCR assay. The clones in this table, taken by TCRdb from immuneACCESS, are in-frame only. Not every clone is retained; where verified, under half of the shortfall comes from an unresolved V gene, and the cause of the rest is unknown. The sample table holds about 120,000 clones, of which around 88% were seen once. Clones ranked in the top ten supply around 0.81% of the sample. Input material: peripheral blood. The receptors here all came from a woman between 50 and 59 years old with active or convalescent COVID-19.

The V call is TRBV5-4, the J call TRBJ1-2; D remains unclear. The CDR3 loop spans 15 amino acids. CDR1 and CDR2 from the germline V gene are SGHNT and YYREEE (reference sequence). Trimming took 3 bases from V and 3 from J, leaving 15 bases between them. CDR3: CASSSKKGEDYGYTF. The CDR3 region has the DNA TGTGCCAGCAGCTCAAAAAAAGGAGAGGACTATGGCTACACCTTC.

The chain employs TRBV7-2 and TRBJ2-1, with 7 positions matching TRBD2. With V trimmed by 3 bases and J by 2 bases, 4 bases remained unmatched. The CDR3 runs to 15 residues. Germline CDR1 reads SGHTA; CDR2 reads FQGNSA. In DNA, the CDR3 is TGTGCCAGCAGCTTCGCCGGACTAGCCTACAATGAGCAGTTCTTC. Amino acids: CASSFAGLAYNEQFF. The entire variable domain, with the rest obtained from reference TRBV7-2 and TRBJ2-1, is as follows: GAGVSQSPSNKVTEKGKDVELRCDPISGHTALYWYRQSLGQGLEFLIYFQGNSAPDKSGLPSDRFSAERTGGSVSTLTIQRTQQEDSAVYLCASSFAGLAYNEQFFGPGTRLTVL.

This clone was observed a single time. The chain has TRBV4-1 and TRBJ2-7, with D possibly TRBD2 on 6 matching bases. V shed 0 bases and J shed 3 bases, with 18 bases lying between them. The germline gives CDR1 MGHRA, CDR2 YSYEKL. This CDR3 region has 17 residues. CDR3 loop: CASSQENSDRGNYEQYF. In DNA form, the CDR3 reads TGCGCCAGCAGCCAAGAAAACTCTGACCGGGGGAACTACGAGCAGTACTTC.

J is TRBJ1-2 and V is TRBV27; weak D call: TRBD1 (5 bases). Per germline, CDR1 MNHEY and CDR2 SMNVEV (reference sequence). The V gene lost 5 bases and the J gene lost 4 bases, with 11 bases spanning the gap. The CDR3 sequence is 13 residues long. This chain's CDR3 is CASSPGSGYGYTF. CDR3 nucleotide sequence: TGTGCCAGCAGTCCAGGGTCGGGCTATGGCTACACCTTC.

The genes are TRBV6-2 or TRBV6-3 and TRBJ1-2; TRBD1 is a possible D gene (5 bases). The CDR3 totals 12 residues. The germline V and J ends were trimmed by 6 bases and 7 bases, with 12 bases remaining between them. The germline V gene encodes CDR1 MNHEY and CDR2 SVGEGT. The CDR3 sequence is CASSPTQGGYTF. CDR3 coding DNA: TGTGCCAGCAGCCCGACCCAGGGTGGCTACACCTTC.

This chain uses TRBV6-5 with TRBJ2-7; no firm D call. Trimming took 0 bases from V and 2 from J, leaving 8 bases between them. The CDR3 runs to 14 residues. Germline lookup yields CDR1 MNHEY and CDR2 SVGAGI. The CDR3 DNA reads TGTGCCAGCAGTTACTCGGGCTATGCCTACGAGCAGTACTTC. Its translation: CASSYSGYAYEQYF.

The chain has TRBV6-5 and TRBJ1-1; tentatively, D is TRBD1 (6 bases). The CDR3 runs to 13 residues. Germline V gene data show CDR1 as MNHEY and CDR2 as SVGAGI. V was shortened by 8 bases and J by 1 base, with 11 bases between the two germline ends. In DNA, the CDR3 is TGTGCCAGCGGACAGTACCAGAACACTGAAGCTTTCTTT. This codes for CASGQYQNTEAFF.

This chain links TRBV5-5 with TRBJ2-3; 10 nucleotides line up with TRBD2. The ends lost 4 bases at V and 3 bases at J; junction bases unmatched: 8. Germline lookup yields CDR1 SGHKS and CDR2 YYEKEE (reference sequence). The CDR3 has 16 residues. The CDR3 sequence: CASSRGLALTTDTQYF. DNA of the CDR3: TGTGCCAGCAGCCGGGGACTAGCGCTAACGACAGATACGCAGTATTTT. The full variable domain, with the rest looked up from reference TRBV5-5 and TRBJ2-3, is DAGVTQSPTHLIKTRGQQVTLRCSPISGHKSVSWYQQVLGQGPQFIFQYYEKEERGRGNFPDRFSARQFPNYSSELNVNALLLGDSALYLCASSRGLALTTDTQYFGPGTRLTVL.

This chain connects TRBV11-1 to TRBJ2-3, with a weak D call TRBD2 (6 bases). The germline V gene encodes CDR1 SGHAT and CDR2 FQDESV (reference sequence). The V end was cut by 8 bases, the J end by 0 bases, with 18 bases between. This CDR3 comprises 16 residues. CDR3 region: CASGTRGSLSTDTQYF. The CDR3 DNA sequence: TGTGCCAGCGGGACTCGAGGCAGCCTTAGCACAGATACGCAGTATTTT.

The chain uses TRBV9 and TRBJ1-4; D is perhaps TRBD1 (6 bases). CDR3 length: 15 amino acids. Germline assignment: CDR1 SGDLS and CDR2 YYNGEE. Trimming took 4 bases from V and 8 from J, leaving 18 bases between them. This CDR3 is CASSLSPDRVEKLFF. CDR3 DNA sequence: TGTGCCAGCAGCCTCAGTCCGGACAGAGTAGAAAAACTGTTTTTT.

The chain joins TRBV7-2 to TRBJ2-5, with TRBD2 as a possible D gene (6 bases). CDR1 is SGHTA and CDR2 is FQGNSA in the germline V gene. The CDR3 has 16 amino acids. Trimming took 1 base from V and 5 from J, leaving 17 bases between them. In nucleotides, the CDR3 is TGTGCCAGCAGCTTAGATACCGGGAGTGGTGGGGAGACCCAGTACTTC. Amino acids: CASSLDTGSGGETQYF.

CDR3 nucleotides: TGTGCCAGCAGTTCTACTGGAGCCTCTGGAAACACCATATATTTT. Protein product: CASSSTGASGNTIYF. This chain joins TRBV27 and TRBJ1-3; no clear D. The CDR3 spans 15 residues. CDR1 and CDR2 from the germline V gene are MNHEY and SMNVEV (reference sequence). The V and J ends lost 4 bases and 0 bases respectively, with 10 bases between them.

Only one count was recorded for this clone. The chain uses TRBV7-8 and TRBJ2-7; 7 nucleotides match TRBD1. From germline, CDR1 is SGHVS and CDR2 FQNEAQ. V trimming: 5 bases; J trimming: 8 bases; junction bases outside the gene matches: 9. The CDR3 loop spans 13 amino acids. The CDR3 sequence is CASSRLVTGQQYF. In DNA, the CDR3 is TGTGCCAGCAGCCGACTCGTGACAGGGCAGCAGTACTTC.

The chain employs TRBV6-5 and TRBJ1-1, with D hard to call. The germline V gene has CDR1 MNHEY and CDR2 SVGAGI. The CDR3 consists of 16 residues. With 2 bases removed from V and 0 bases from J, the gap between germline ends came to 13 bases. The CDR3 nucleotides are TGTGCCAGCAGTTACCTCGCAAGGCGGTTGAACACTGAAGCTTTCTTT. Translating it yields CASSYLARRLNTEAFF.

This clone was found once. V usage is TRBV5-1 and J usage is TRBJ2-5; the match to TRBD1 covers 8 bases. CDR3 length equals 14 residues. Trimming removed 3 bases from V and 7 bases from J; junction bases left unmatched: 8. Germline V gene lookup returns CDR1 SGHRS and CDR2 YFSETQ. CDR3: CASSYGQGLGTQYF. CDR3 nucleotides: TGCGCCAGCAGCTACGGACAGGGTCTAGGGACCCAGTACTTC.

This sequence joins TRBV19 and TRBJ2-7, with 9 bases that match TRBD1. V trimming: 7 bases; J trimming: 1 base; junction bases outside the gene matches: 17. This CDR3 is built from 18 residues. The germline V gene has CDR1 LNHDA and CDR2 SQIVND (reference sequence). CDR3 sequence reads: CASTPEFGTGRGSYEQYF. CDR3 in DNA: TGTGCCAGTACCCCTGAGTTCGGGACAGGGAGAGGGTCCTACGAGCAGTACTTC. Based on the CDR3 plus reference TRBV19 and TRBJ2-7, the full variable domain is DGGITQSPKYLFRKEGQNVTLSCEQNLNHDAMYWYRQDPGQGLRLIYYSQIVNDFQKGDIAEGYSVSREKKESFPLTVTSAQKNPTAFYLCASTPEFGTGRGSYEQYFGPGTRLTVT.

CDR3 DNA sequence: TGCAGCGTTGAAGATCGAGGCAGGGGGTTGGAGACCCAGTACTTC. This gives the protein CSVEDRGRGLETQYF. The chain uses TRBV29-1 and TRBJ2-5, with TRBD1 identical over 7 bases. Trimming at V came to 0 bases and at J to 5 bases, leaving 9 bases not matched to a gene. The CDR3 totals 15 residues. The V gene's germline CDR1 is SQVTM and CDR2 ANQGSEA.

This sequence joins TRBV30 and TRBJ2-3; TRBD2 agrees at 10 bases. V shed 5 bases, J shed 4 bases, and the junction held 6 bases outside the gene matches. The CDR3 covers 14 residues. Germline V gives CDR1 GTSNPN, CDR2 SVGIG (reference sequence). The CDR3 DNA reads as TGTGCCTGGTTCAGCGGGAGGGGAGCAGATACGCAGTATTTT. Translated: CAWFSGRGADTQYF.

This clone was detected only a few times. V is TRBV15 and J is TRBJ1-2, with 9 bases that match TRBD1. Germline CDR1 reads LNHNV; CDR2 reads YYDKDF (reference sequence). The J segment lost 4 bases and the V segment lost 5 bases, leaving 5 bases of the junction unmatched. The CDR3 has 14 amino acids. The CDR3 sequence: CATSVGTGLYGYTF. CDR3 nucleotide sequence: TGTGCCACCAGCGTCGGGACAGGGCTCTATGGCTACACCTTC.

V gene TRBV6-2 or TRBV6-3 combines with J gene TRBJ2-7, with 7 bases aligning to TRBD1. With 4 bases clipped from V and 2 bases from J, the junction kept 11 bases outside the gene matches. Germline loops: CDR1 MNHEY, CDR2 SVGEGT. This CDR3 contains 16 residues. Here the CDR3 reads CASSSPGRDSPYEQYF. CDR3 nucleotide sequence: TGTGCCAGCAGTTCCCCCGGTCGGGACAGTCCCTACGAGCAGTACTTC.